This passage covers 6 T cell receptor beta chains from one sample sequenced in a study of blood T cell repertoires in COVID-19. The data were produced by immunoSEQ multiplex PCR, yet TCRdb's version contains in-frame clones alone and is incomplete. The table includes roughly 66,000 clones, about 90% detected once. The sequenced sample was peripheral blood. Receptor source: a human donor in a cohort sampled during active COVID-19.

The chain joins TRBV15 to TRBJ1-6; tentative D call: TRBD1 (5 bases). Germline loops: CDR1 LNHNV, CDR2 YYDKDF (reference sequence). Trimming left V 0 bases short and J 9 bases short, with 12 bases between. The CDR3 has 15 amino acids. CDR3 sequence reads: CATSRDPRQTSPLHF. In DNA, the CDR3 is TGTGCCACCAGCAGAGATCCGAGACAGACTTCACCCCTCCACTTT.

This clone came up once. The chain recombines TRBV28 with TRBJ2-1, with 8 bases matching TRBD2. After removal of 2 bases from V and 9 bases from J, the junction contained 15 bases not matched to a gene. Germline assignment: CDR1 MDHEN and CDR2 SYDVKM. The CDR3 extends over 17 amino acids. CDR3 sequence reads: CASSLRGGTRGFVEQFF. CDR3 bases: TGTGCCAGCAGTTTAAGGGGAGGGACTAGAGGCTTTGTTGAGCAGTTCTTC.

The chain has TRBV21-1 and TRBJ2-7; TRBD2, the table's D call, lacks a check against the DNA. TRBV21-1 is labeled a pseudogene. The CDR3 runs 15 residues. The CDR3 sequence is CASSRRTSSSYEQYF. CDR3 sequence (DNA): TGTGCCAGCAGCAGGCGGACTTCCAGCTCCTACGAGCAGTACTTC.

The genes are TRBV3-1 (or the pseudogene TRBV3-2) and TRBJ2-2; 10 nucleotides align to TRBD2. The CDR3 extends over 16 amino acids. V shed 4 bases, J shed 6 bases, and the junction held 8 bases outside the gene matches. Germline CDR1 reads LGHDT; CDR2 reads YNNKEL (reference sequence). CDR3: CASSPTSGNPSGELFF. The CDR3 DNA reads TGTGCCAGCAGCCCTACTAGCGGGAATCCGTCCGGGGAGCTGTTTTTT.

J is TRBJ1-5 and V is TRBV12-3 or TRBV12-4, with D perhaps TRBD1 (5 bases). V was cut by 7 bases and J by 4 bases, with 11 bases left in between. This CDR3 has 13 residues. This CDR3 is CASTLGGNQPQHF. Written as DNA, the CDR3 is TGTGCCAGCACCCTTGGGGGGAATCAGCCCCAGCATTTT.

This sequence joins TRBV28 and TRBJ1-2; D is unresolved. The ends were cut back, 3 bases at V and 4 bases at J, with 9 bases in the middle. Germline V gene sequence: CDR1 MDHEN, CDR2 SYDVKM. CDR3 size: 13 residues. The DNA of the CDR3 is TGTGCCAGCAGTTTGGCGGGGTTCTATGGCTACACCTTC. Protein sequence: CASSLAGFYGYTF.